This is a list of T cell receptor beta chains from one sample in a study of shared clonotypes between healthy human individuals. The method was immunoSEQ multiplex PCR; TCRdb's version includes in-frame clones alone and lacks a portion of them. Among about 480,000 clones listed, more than 65% were seen once. Sequencing was carried out using PBMCs. The receptors originated from a woman in her forties in good health. Some clones in this sample may be carry-over from other donors' samples. Both conserved end residues are part of each CDR3. The D gene is left open where the match is weak. Size is omitted from some rows. Given values are once, few, many or a class for expanded clones.

>-|-|TRBV28|TRBJ1-4
TGTGCCAGCAGTTTTAGGACGGATAATGAAAAACTGTTTTTT
CASSFRTDNEKLFF
>TRBD2|-|TRBV5-4|TRBJ2-7
TGTGCCAGCAGCCCCCTAGCGGGAGCCCACGAGCAGTACTTC
CASSPLAGAHEQYF
>-|-|TRBV14|TRBJ2-1
TGTGCCAGCAGCCAAGATCTGGGTAATGAGCAGTTCTTC
CASSQDLGNEQFF
>-|-|TRBV7-3|TRBJ2-3
TGTGCCAGCAGCGAAGGACTGCACGAGAGCACAGATACGCAGTATTTT
CASSEGLHESTDTQYF
>-|-|TRBV28|TRBJ1-2
TGTGCCAGCAGTTTCTATCCCAGGGATGGCTACACCTTC
CASSFYPRDGYTF
>TRBD2|-|TRBV9|TRBJ2-2
TGTGCCAGCAGCGTAGCCGGGACTAGCTTTTCCCCCGGGGAGCTGTTTTTT
CASSVAGTSFSPGELFF
>-|once|TRBV7-2|TRBJ1-5
TGTGCCAGCAGCTTAGTGGGGGGGAAGGATCAGCCCCAGCATTTT
CASSLVGGKDQPQHF
>-|once|TRBV27|TRBJ2-7
TGTGCCAGCAGCCTAACAGGAGATAGCTCCTACGAGCGGTACTTC
CASSLTGDSSYERYF
>TRBD2|-|TRBV28|TRBJ2-5
TGTGCCAGCAGTCCAGGACTAGCGGGAGTAGAGACCCAGTACTTC
CASSPGLAGVETQYF
>TRBD1|-|TRBV4-1|TRBJ2-7
TGCGCCAGCAGCCCAAGGCTGGGACAGCCCAACCTAAACTCCTACGAGCAGTACTTC
CASSPRLGQPNLNSYEQYF
>-|-|TRBV7-3|TRBJ1-2
TGTGCCAGCAGCCCGGCCGGTGTAGCAGAATATGGCTACACCTTC
CASSPAGVAEYGYTF
>-|-|TRBV10-1|TRBJ1-4
TGCGCCAACACCCCCAGGTGGGGCGGAAGACCAACTAATGAAAAACTGTTTTTT
CANTPRWGGRPTNEKLFF
>-|-|TRBV6-5|TRBJ2-7
TGTGCCAGCAGCCCCAGGTACTCCTACGAGCAGTACTTC
CASSPRYSYEQYF
>-|-|TRBV27|TRBJ1-5
TGTGCCAGCAGACGAGGGACACAAAATCAGCCCCAGCATTTT
CASRRGTQNQPQHF
>-|-|TRBV15|TRBJ2-5
TGTGCCACCAGCAGAGATAGGACGGTGGGGGAAGAGACCCAGTACTTC
CATSRDRTVGEETQYF
>TRBD2|few|TRBV9|TRBJ2-5
TGTGCCAGCAGCGTTAGCGGGACCGAGACCCAGTACTTC
CASSVSGTETQYF
>TRBD1|once|TRBV6-1|TRBJ2-2
TGTGCCACCCGACAGGGGAGGACCGGGGAGCTGTTTTTT
CATRQGRTGELFF
>-|-|TRBV2|TRBJ2-3
TGTGCCAGCAGTGATAGGTTTGGGAGGGGGAGAACAGATACGCAGTATTTT
CASSDRFGRGRTDTQYF
>-|-|TRBV7-7|TRBJ2-7
TGTGCTAGCAGCACCCGGCTGGACGGGGGCGAGCAGTACTTC
CASSTRLDGGEQYF
>-|-|TRBV27|TRBJ2-7
TGTGCCAGCAGTATGAACACAGGTAACGAGCAGTACTTC
CASSMNTGNEQYF
>-|-|TRBV21-1|TRBJ2-7
TGTGCCAGTCGAGCAAAAGATGGCGGGGGCCCCTACGAGCAGTACTTC
CASRAKDGGGPYEQYF
>-|-|TRBV10-2|TRBJ2-7
TGCGCCAGCAGAGGTTGGGGCAGCTCCTACGAGCAGTACTTC
CASRGWGSSYEQYF
>TRBD1|-|TRBV5-1|TRBJ2-7
TGCGCCAGCAGCATCCAGACAGGGGTCGAGCAGTACTTC
CASSIQTGVEQYF
>-|-|TRBV19|TRBJ2-2
TGTGCCAGTCGCACTTTAGTGAGGGGGGACACCGGGGAGCTGTTTTTT
CASRTLVRGDTGELFF
>-|-|TRBV6-5|TRBJ1-2
TGTGCCAGCAGTTACGGGCTCTCGGGGAACTATGGCTACACCTTC
CASSYGLSGNYGYTF
>-|few|TRBV2|TRBJ2-1
TGTGCCAGCAGTGAACCCCTAGACAGGAATGAGCAGTTCTTC
CASSEPLDRNEQFF
>TRBD1|-|TRBV18|TRBJ2-1
TGTGCCAGCTCTCCAAATACAGGGGGGCCTTACAATGAGCAGTTCTTC
CASSPNTGGPYNEQFF
>TRBD1|-|TRBV28|TRBJ1-2
TGTGCCAGCAGTTTCCCCCCCGGACAGGGGGCATTCAGCTATGGCTACACCTTC
CASSFPPGQGAFSYGYTF
>TRBD1|-|TRBV30|TRBJ2-5
TGTGCCTGGAGGGGGACAGGGGATTGGGAGACCCAGTACTTC
CAWRGTGDWETQYF
>TRBD2|-|TRBV19|TRBJ2-1
TGTGCCAGTAGTCGTCTAGCGGGAGCGGTTGAGCAGTTCTTC
CASSRLAGAVEQFF
>TRBD2|once|TRBV6-1|TRBJ2-5
TGTGCCAGCAGTGAGCTGCGGACTAGCGGGAGAGAGACCCAGTACTTC
CASSELRTSGRETQYF
>TRBD1|-|TRBV7-6|TRBJ2-5
TGTGCCAGCAGCTTAGCGGACAGGCAGACCCAGTACTTC
CASSLADRQTQYF
>-|-|TRBV29-1|TRBJ2-5
TGCAGCGTTGGCCCCCGGCAGTCCCGGGAGACCCAGTACTTC
CSVGPRQSRETQYF
>-|few|TRBV19|TRBJ2-3
TGTGCCAGTGGTTCGGCAGGGTACACAGATACGCAGTATTTT
CASGSAGYTDTQYF
>TRBD1|-|TRBV7-9|TRBJ1-3
TGTGCCAGCCGACCCGACGTAGGGACAGGGGAAGGAAACACCATATATTTT
CASRPDVGTGEGNTIYF
>TRBD1|few|TRBV5-1|TRBJ1-1
TGCGCCAGCAGCTTGGGGGGACAGTCGCACACTGAAGCTTTCTTT
CASSLGGQSHTEAFF
>-|-|TRBV6-5|TRBJ1-1
TGTGCCAGCAGTCCCCCGGGCCGCAACACTGAAGCTTTCTTT
CASSPPGRNTEAFF
>-|-|TRBV28|TRBJ2-7
TGTGCCAGCAGTTTCCAGGGGGGAGGGAGGCCCTACGAGCAGTACTTC
CASSFQGGGRPYEQYF
>TRBD2|-|TRBV4-2|TRBJ2-1
TGTGCCAGCAGCCAAGATTTATTAGCGGGAGGCCCCCGCAATGAGCAGTTCTTC
CASSQDLLAGGPRNEQFF
>TRBD2|once|TRBV7-2|TRBJ2-2
TGTGCCAGCAGCTTAAGGTCTAGCGGGAGTGTCACCGGGGAGCTGTTTTTT
CASSLRSSGSVTGELFF
>TRBD1|-|TRBV15|TRBJ2-3
TGTGCCACCAGCAGTCCCGAGCTAGCGAATGACAGGGGCCGCACAGATACGCAGTATTTT
CATSSPELANDRGRTDTQYF
>TRBD2|-|TRBV28|TRBJ2-3
TGTGCCAGCAGAGCGCATGGACTAGCGGGATCGACAGATACGCAGTATTTT
CASRAHGLAGSTDTQYF
>-|-|TRBV5-6|TRBJ2-1
TGTGCCAGCGCTGGTTGGAGCTCCTACAATGAGCAGTTCTTC
CASAGWSSYNEQFF
>TRBD1|-|TRBV6-1|TRBJ2-1
TGTGCCAGCAGTGAAAACCCCTGGGGGACAGGGTTTAATGAGCAGTTCTTC
CASSENPWGTGFNEQFF
>TRBD1|few|TRBV2|TRBJ2-5
TGTGCCAGCAATGACAGGGGGCTATACGAGACCCAGTACTTC
CASNDRGLYETQYF